The 32 T cell receptor beta chains below were found in one sample sequenced in a study of CD8 T cells in ankylosing spondylitis. These receptors are not linked to any known antigen. TCRdb used MiXCR to reprocess the 5' RACE reads, holding one entry per CDR3 protein. This table holds fewer than 250,000 distinct CDR3 sequences, around 18% found once. Study findings and constraints: Seemingly distinctive of ankylosing spondylitis blood was a TCR beta motif formed by eight highly homologous variants.

What was sequenced was blood, either unsorted or a sorted T cell fraction (not recorded which). The receptors stem from a male donor with ankylosing spondylitis.

This sequence joins TRBV29-1 and TRBJ1-2, with D possibly TRBD1 on 6 matching bases. The CDR3 sequence is 16 residues long. Germline loops: CDR1 SQVTM, CDR2 ANQGSEA. Trimming stripped 0 bases from V and 3 bases from J, with 17 bases between. The CDR3 here is CSVEDPAGQKHYGYTF. The CDR3 nucleotides read TGCAGCGTTGAAGATCCCGCCGGACAGAAACACTATGGCTACACCTTC.

This chain joins TRBV7-9 and TRBJ2-4; TRBD1 aligns across 7 bases. V was clipped by 6 bases and J by 5 bases; unmatched bases: 13. Germline V gene lookup returns CDR1 SEHNR and CDR2 FQNEAQ (reference sequence). The CDR3 has 16 residues. The CDR3 DNA follows: TGTGCCAGCAGTACCGGGACAGCGCCTCTCGAAAACATTCAGTACTTC. This translates into CASSTGTAPLENIQYF. The variable domain in full, with the rest retrieved from reference TRBV7-9 and TRBJ2-4, is DTGVSQNPRHKITKRGQNVTFRCDPISEHNRLYWYRQTLGQGPEFLTYFQNEAQLEKSRLLSDRFSAERPKGSFSTLEIQRTEQGDSAMYLCASSTGTAPLENIQYFGAGTRLSVL.

Only a few counts were recorded for this clonotype. V gene TRBV11-2 combines with J gene TRBJ2-3; D tentatively reads TRBD1 or TRBD2 (5 bases each). Germline CDR1 SGHAT, CDR2 FQNNGV. CDR3 length: 13 amino acids. The ends were cut back, 5 bases at V and 7 bases at J, with 13 bases in the middle. In nucleotides, the CDR3 is TGTGCCAGCAGCCCCCGGGACCGCCATACGCAGTATTTT. This translates into CASSPRDRHTQYF.

V is TRBV6-5 and J is TRBJ1-1; D is uncertain. The CDR3 covers 14 residues. The V end was cut by 2 bases, the J end by 1 base, with 8 bases between. CDR1 is MNHEY, CDR2 SVGAGI, per germline. The CDR3 loop reads CASSYRTSNTEAFF. The CDR3 DNA is TGTGCCAGCAGTTACCGGACCTCGAACACTGAAGCTTTCTTT.

The chain recombines TRBV15 with TRBJ2-7; weak D call: TRBD2 (5 bases). This CDR3 spans 12 amino acids. CDR1 LNHNV and CDR2 YYDKDF come from the germline V gene (reference sequence). The V end lost 5 bases, the J end lost 6 bases, and 11 bases lay between the germline ends. CDR3 protein: CATSDWTLEQYF. The DNA of the CDR3 is TGTGCCACCAGCGACTGGACTCTCGAGCAGTACTTC.

This clonotype turned up a few times. The J gene is TRBJ1-1, the V gene TRBV7-9, with a weak D call TRBD1 (5 bases). The CDR3 runs to 15 residues. Deletions cut 4 bases from V and 7 bases from J, with 19 bases between. CDR1 and CDR2 from the germline V gene are SEHNR and FQNEAQ (reference sequence). CDR3 residues: CASSSPWVRQGEAFF. DNA for the CDR3: TGTGCCAGCAGCTCCCCGTGGGTCAGGCAGGGTGAAGCTTTCTTT. The complete variable domain, with remaining parts taken from reference TRBV7-9 and TRBJ1-1, reads DTGVSQNPRHKITKRGQNVTFRCDPISEHNRLYWYRQTLGQGPEFLTYFQNEAQLEKSRLLSDRFSAERPKGSFSTLEIQRTEQGDSAMYLCASSSPWVRQGEAFFGQGTRLTVV.

In this sample, this clonotype turned up a few times. J is TRBJ1-6 and V is TRBV5-1; D not resolved. The CDR3 consists of 13 residues. The V gene's germline CDR1 is SGHRS and CDR2 YFSETQ. V was shortened by 0 bases and J by 10 bases, with 8 bases between the two germline ends. The CDR3 region has the DNA TGCGCCAGCAGCTTGGGGCTGGGATCACCCCTCCACTTT. As protein: CASSLGLGSPLHF.

This clonotype was picked up many times. The chain uses TRBV4-1 and TRBJ2-5; no firm D call. The V and J ends lost 6 bases and 0 bases respectively, with 8 bases between them. The V gene's germline CDR1 is MGHRA and CDR2 YSYEKL. The CDR3 is 13 residues long. This chain's CDR3 is CASRSFDQETQYF. In nucleotides, the CDR3 is TGCGCCAGCAGGTCTTTCGACCAAGAGACCCAGTACTTC.

This clonotype was recorded at least ten times. The V gene is TRBV24-1, the J gene TRBJ2-2; the D is unclear. Trimming removed 10 bases from V and 1 base from J, with 9 bases in between. Germline V CDR1 and CDR2: KGHDR, SFDVKD. This CDR3 has 13 amino acids. The CDR3 spells CATKERNTGELFF. CDR3 in DNA: TGTGCCACGAAGGAGAGGAACACCGGGGAGCTGTTTTTT.

The rearrangement links TRBV28 to TRBJ1-2; D not certain. Germline V gene sequence: CDR1 MDHEN, CDR2 SYDVKM. This CDR3 region has 13 residues. The V and J ends lost 6 bases and 6 bases respectively, with 14 bases between them. The CDR3 spells CASSSRFVDGYTF. CDR3 nucleotides: TGTGCCAGCAGCTCTAGGTTTGTGGATGGCTACACCTTC.

This clonotype showed up just a few times. The V call is TRBV12-3 or TRBV12-4, the J call TRBJ2-5; 7 bases match TRBD2. CDR3 length: 13 amino acids. V lost 6 bases to trimming and J lost 7 bases; unmatched junction nucleotides: 8. The CDR3 DNA is TGTGCCAGCAGGGGAGGGGAGGCGGGGACCCAGTACTTC. Its protein product is CASRGGEAGTQYF.

The chain uses TRBV6-1 and TRBJ1-5, with D possibly matching TRBD1 (5 bases). Germline CDR1 MNHNS, CDR2 SASEGT. This CDR3 has 14 amino acids. Trimming removed 10 bases at V and 5 bases at J, with 18 bases between. In DNA, the CDR3 is TGTGCCATCTGGGGTGGGGGGGGACATCAGCCCCAGCATTTT. Amino acids: CAIWGGGGHQPQHF.

As DNA, the CDR3 is TGTGCCAGCAGCCAGTTACTAGGTGATAGGTCCGAGCAGTACTTC. Protein: CASSQLLGDRSEQYF. This chain joins TRBV4-2 and TRBJ2-7; a weak D match, TRBD2 (5 bases). V dropped 3 bases and J dropped 6 bases, with 18 bases sitting between them. The CDR3 sequence is 15 residues long. Looked up from germline, CDR1 is LGHNA and CDR2 is YNFKEQ.

J is TRBJ1-1 and V is TRBV4-1; D remains unclear. This CDR3 has 16 amino acids. V lost 3 bases and J 5 bases, leaving 19 bases between the germline ends. CDR1 MGHRA and CDR2 YSYEKL come from the germline V gene. The CDR3 bases are TGCGCCAGCAGCCAGGGCCTAGGAGGGTCGGGGACTGAAGCTTTCTTT. Encoded protein: CASSQGLGGSGTEAFF.

The chain joins TRBV7-9 to TRBJ2-1, with 13 bases aligning to TRBD2. This CDR3 is built from 17 residues. V dropped 5 bases and J dropped 4; count of bases not matched to a gene: 8. Germline loops: CDR1 SEHNR, CDR2 FQNEAQ (reference sequence). CDR3 loop: CASSASTSGGMYNEQFF. In DNA form, the CDR3 reads TGTGCCAGCAGCGCGTCGACTAGCGGGGGGATGTACAATGAGCAGTTCTTC. Supplemented by reference TRBV7-9 and TRBJ2-1, the full variable domain reads DTGVSQNPRHKITKRGQNVTFRCDPISEHNRLYWYRQTLGQGPEFLTYFQNEAQLEKSRLLSDRFSAERPKGSFSTLEIQRTEQGDSAMYLCASSASTSGGMYNEQFFGPGTRLTVL.

This clonotype was seen repeatedly, ten times or more. This chain links TRBV2 with TRBJ2-5, with a weak D call TRBD1 (6 bases). CDR1 is SNHLY, CDR2 FYNNEI, per germline. Trimming shortened V by 0 bases and J by 2 bases, and 10 bases separated the two germline ends. The CDR3 consists of 15 residues. This chain's CDR3 is CASSEATGTQETQYF. CDR3 DNA sequence: TGTGCCAGCAGTGAAGCTACGGGGACACAAGAGACCCAGTACTTC.

Only a few counts were recorded for this clonotype. The rearrangement uses TRBV20-1 and TRBJ2-1, with a tentative D call TRBD2 (5 bases). Germline V gives CDR1 DFQATT, CDR2 SNEGSKA (reference sequence). The CDR3 sequence is 13 residues long. The germline V and J ends were trimmed by 3 bases and 4 bases, with 10 bases remaining between them. The CDR3 protein is CSASGILYNEQFF. DNA of the CDR3: TGCAGTGCTAGCGGGATCCTATACAATGAGCAGTTCTTC.

This clonotype was recorded at least ten times. The chain carries TRBV12-3 or TRBV12-4 and TRBJ1-2; TRBD1 matches at 9 bases. The V gene end was trimmed by 6 bases and the J gene end by 4 bases; junction bases not matched to a gene: 6. The CDR3 contains 14 residues. As DNA, the CDR3 is TGTGCCAGCAGAGTCTCGACAGGGGGCTATGGCTACACCTTC. This codes for CASRVSTGGYGYTF.

The chain has TRBV27 and TRBJ2-5; D is unclear. The CDR3 runs 13 residues. CDR1 is MNHEY and CDR2 is SMNVEV in the germline V gene (reference sequence). V lost 2 bases and J 5 bases, leaving 9 bases between the germline ends. The CDR3 DNA is TGTGCCAGCAGTTTAATCCGGTCCGAGACCCAGTACTTC. It specifies CASSLIRSETQYF.

The sample holds a few counts of this clonotype. The V and J genes are TRBV20-1 and TRBJ2-7; 7 bases map to TRBD1. V lost 0 bases to trimming and J lost 0 bases; unmatched junction nucleotides: 2. Germline CDR1 and CDR2: DFQATT and SNEGSKA (reference sequence). The CDR3 contains 14 residues. The CDR3 loop is CSARDDRASYEQYF. CDR3 DNA sequence: TGCAGTGCTAGAGATGACAGGGCCTCCTACGAGCAGTACTTC.

The chain employs TRBV10-3 and TRBJ2-5; D remains ambiguous. The germline V gene has CDR1 ENHRY and CDR2 SYGVKD. The CDR3 totals 17 residues. With 0 bases removed from V and 4 bases from J, the gap between germline ends came to 18 bases. CDR3 nucleotide sequence: TGTGCCATCAGTGAGTCGAAGGCCAGGCTGTTAGGAGAGACCCAGTACTTC. This encodes CAISESKARLLGETQYF.

This clonotype was seen ten or more times. Written as DNA, the CDR3 is TGTGCCAGTAAGGACACAGATACGCAGTATTTT. Translation: CASKDTDTQYF. V usage is TRBV12-3 or TRBV12-4 and J usage is TRBJ2-3; the D is unclear. The V end was cut by 9 bases, the J end by 2 bases, with 6 bases between. CDR3 length: 11 amino acids.

This chain connects TRBV20-1 to TRBJ1-1; D possibly corresponds to TRBD1 (5 bases). Germline loops: CDR1 DFQATT, CDR2 SNEGSKA (reference sequence). V was trimmed by 2 bases and J by 5 bases, leaving 12 bases between them. The CDR3 covers 13 residues. The CDR3 region has the DNA TGCAGTGCTAGATGGCAGGGATATACTGAAGCTTTCTTT. This codes for CSARWQGYTEAFF.

This clonotype was picked up a small number of times. The chain joins TRBV20-1 to TRBJ2-7; D is undetermined. Germline V gives CDR1 DFQATT, CDR2 SNEGSKA (reference sequence). V dropped 0 bases and J dropped 1 base, with 7 bases sitting between them. The CDR3 runs 13 residues. CDR3 nucleotide sequence: TGCAGTGCTAGAGATATGACGTCCTACGAGCAGTACTTC. It encodes CSARDMTSYEQYF.

This chain joins TRBV20-1 and TRBJ1-2; no reliable D call. The V gene lost 1 base and the J gene lost 7 bases, with 16 bases spanning the gap. The CDR3 extends over 14 amino acids. Per germline, CDR1 DFQATT and CDR2 SNEGSKA (reference sequence). The DNA for the CDR3 is TGCAGTGCTAGAGTTCGAGACCAAAGCGGTGGCTACACCTTC. Its protein product is CSARVRDQSGGYTF.

The chain is built from TRBV11-2 and TRBJ2-2; D is possibly TRBD1 (7 bases). V shed 6 bases and J shed 9 bases, with 23 bases lying between them. Per germline, CDR1 SGHAT and CDR2 FQNNGV. The length of the CDR3 is 16 residues. CDR3 coding DNA: TGTGCCAGCAGAACCTGGGGGGACAGCGAGAACCGGGAGCTGTTTTTT. Translating gives CASRTWGDSENRELFF.

The chain combines TRBV29-1 with TRBJ1-4; 10 bases match TRBD1. Trimming at V came to 8 bases and at J to 10 bases, leaving 13 bases not matched to a gene. Germline CDR1 reads SQVTM; CDR2 reads ANQGSEA. The CDR3 is made up of 14 amino acids. Here the CDR3 reads CSPPRDRGVGKLFF. CDR3 nucleotides: TGCAGCCCCCCCCGGGACAGGGGTGTGGGAAAACTGTTTTTT.

The V gene is TRBV3-1, the J gene TRBJ2-7, with D unresolved. CDR1 LGHDT and CDR2 YNNKEL come from the germline V gene (reference sequence). The CDR3 covers 15 residues. Trimming removed 1 base from V and 2 bases from J, with 12 bases in between. For the CDR3, the DNA is TGTGCCAGCAGCCAAGGTGCGGATCCGACCTACGAGCAGTACTTC. It codes for CASSQGADPTYEQYF.

In this sample, this clonotype turned up a few times. J is TRBJ1-1 and V is TRBV7-6, with D uncertain. In germline, CDR1 is SGHVS, CDR2 FNYEAQ. The CDR3 is made up of 15 amino acids. Trimming cost V 5 bases and J 3 bases, with 16 bases left between them. The CDR3 sequence: CASSTGPYGDTEAFF. The DNA of the CDR3 is TGTGCCAGCAGCACTGGACCTTACGGGGACACTGAAGCTTTCTTT. Supplemented by reference TRBV7-6 and TRBJ1-1, the full variable domain reads GAGVSQSPRYKVTKRGQDVALRCDPISGHVSLYWYRQALGQGPEFLTYFNYEAQQDKSGLPNDRFSAERPEGSISTLTIQRTEQRDSAMYRCASSTGPYGDTEAFFGQGTRLTVV.

In this sample, this clonotype turned up a few times. The chain has TRBV4-3 and TRBJ2-1; 9 nucleotides match TRBD2. J gave up 3 bases and V 0 bases, and 3 bases lay outside the gene matches. The germline gives CDR1 LGHNA, CDR2 YSLEER. The CDR3 contains 16 residues. The CDR3 sequence: CASSQDPSGVYNEQFF. The CDR3, as DNA: TGCGCCAGCAGCCAAGACCCTAGCGGGGTCTACAATGAGCAGTTCTTC.

The rearrangement links TRBV7-2 to TRBJ2-5, with 8 positions matching TRBD1. The V gene end was trimmed by 8 bases and the J gene end by 5 bases; junction bases not matched to a gene: 7. The CDR3 totals 13 residues. Germline lookup yields CDR1 SGHTA and CDR2 FQGNSA. CDR3 sequence reads: CASRQGALETQYF. CDR3 DNA: TGTGCCAGCCGTCAGGGGGCTTTGGAGACCCAGTACTTC.

The chain couples TRBV2 to TRBJ2-1; 8 nucleotides agree with TRBD2. Germline-derived CDR1 and CDR2 are SNHLY and FYNNEI. The CDR3 is made up of 14 amino acids. Trimming at V came to 2 bases and at J to 5 bases, leaving 2 bases not matched to a gene. Written as DNA, the CDR3 is TGTGCCAGCAGTGAACGCGGGGGGAACAATGAGCAGTTCTTC. Translated, it gives CASSERGGNNEQFF.